These 17 T cell receptor beta chains were all obtained from the same sample, sequenced in a study of Graves' ophthalmopathy and Graves' hyperthyroidism. Investigators amplified TCR beta CDR3 regions from RNA transcripts. HTBI primers primed a first-round RT-PCR, and a second-round multiplex PCR followed. TCRdb used MiXCR to reprocess the multiplex PCR reads, holding one entry per CDR3 protein. This sample has under 250,000 distinct CDR3 sequences; around 30% occur once, and the top ten carry approximately 9.1%. The source material was peripheral blood. These receptors were obtained from a man between 45 and 60 years old with Graves' ophthalmopathy.

The table lists this clonotype with many counts. V is TRBV12-3 or TRBV12-4 and J is TRBJ1-1; 12 bases map to TRBD1. This CDR3 is built from 14 residues. V shed 5 bases, J shed 6 bases, and the junction held 4 bases outside the gene matches. CDR3 DNA: TGTGCCAGCAGTGGGACAGGGGGCTATTCTGAAGCTTTCTTT. This encodes CASSGTGGYSEAFF.

This clonotype was observed a handful of times. V is TRBV12-3 or TRBV12-4 and J is TRBJ2-7; either TRBD1 or TRBD2 may fit D (6 bases each). V lost 8 bases to trimming and J lost 2 bases, with 13 bases between them. The CDR3 runs 13 residues. CDR3 region: CASRRGTAYEQYF. CDR3 nucleotides: TGTGCCAGCCGGAGGGGGACCGCCTACGAGCAGTACTTC.

This clonotype was seen many times. V is TRBV5-1 and J is TRBJ2-7; D gene ambiguous. Trimming shortened V by 0 bases and J by 3 bases, and 10 bases separated the two germline ends. Germline CDR1 is SGHRS and CDR2 is YFSETQ. The CDR3 is 14 residues long. The CDR3 DNA sequence: TGCGCCAGCAGCTTGGAGCCAGAACTCTACGAGCAGTACTTC. Translation gives CASSLEPELYEQYF.

This clonotype occurred many times. The chain employs TRBV4-1 and TRBJ1-5; TRBD1 matches 10 bases. Germline CDR1 and CDR2: MGHRA and YSYEKL. The CDR3 loop spans 16 amino acids. V dropped 0 bases and J dropped 7; count of bases not matched to a gene: 6. CDR3 in DNA: TGCGCCAGCAGCCAAGATCCCGGGACAGGGGAACAGCCCCAGCATTTT. This encodes CASSQDPGTGEQPQHF.

The chain carries TRBV6-2 or TRBV6-3 and TRBJ2-4; no definite D call. Looked up from germline, CDR1 is MNHEY and CDR2 is SVGEGT. The V and J ends lost 5 bases and 0 bases respectively, with 11 bases between them. The CDR3 covers 15 residues. The chain's CDR3 is CASSVLNLAKNIQYF. CDR3 sequence (DNA): TGTGCCAGCAGTGTCTTAAACTTAGCCAAAAACATTCAGTACTTC.

This clonotype was recorded at least ten times. The V gene is TRBV28, the J gene TRBJ2-5; D unclear. In germline, CDR1 is MDHEN, CDR2 SYDVKM. The CDR3 totals 12 residues. V gave up 3 bases and J gave up 4 bases, with 6 bases separating them. CDR3 in amino acids: CASSFGPETQYF. The DNA of the CDR3 is TGTGCCAGCAGTTTTGGACCAGAGACCCAGTACTTC.

The CDR3 sequence is CASSYSRRAPSYEQYF. The CDR3 DNA reads as TGTGCCAGCAGTTACTCGCGTCGGGCACCTTCCTACGAGCAGTACTTC. The chain links TRBV6-5 to TRBJ2-7; no reliable D call. Germline CDR1 reads MNHEY; CDR2 reads SVGAGI. Trimming pared 0 bases from V and 1 base from J, leaving 13 bases between. This CDR3 has 16 amino acids.

V is TRBV28 and J is TRBJ2-7, with D possibly matching TRBD2 (6 bases). Germline V gives CDR1 MDHEN, CDR2 SYDVKM. Trimming left V 6 bases short and J 11 bases short, with 26 bases between. This CDR3 spans 15 amino acids. CDR3 in amino acids: CASSTQGTTTRGEYF. The CDR3 region has the DNA TGTGCCAGCAGCACCCAGGGCACGACTACACGCGGGGAGTACTTC.

In this sample, this clonotype turned up many times. CDR3 residues: CSVGTGGVETQYF. CDR3 in DNA: TGCAGCGTTGGGACGGGAGGCGTGGAGACCCAGTACTTC. The chain employs TRBV29-1 and TRBJ2-5; 7 bases are shared with TRBD2. CDR1 is SQVTM and CDR2 is ANQGSEA in the germline V gene. V lost 4 bases to trimming and J lost 5 bases; unmatched junction nucleotides: 7. The length of the CDR3 is 13 residues.

The chain recombines TRBV12-3 or TRBV12-4 with TRBJ2-7; maybe TRBD2 (5 bases). The V gene lost 3 bases and the J gene lost 5 bases, with 17 bases spanning the gap. The CDR3 runs to 15 residues. The CDR3 DNA sequence: TGTGCCAGCAGTTTCGGGGTTGAGGCGGGTCACGAGCAGTACTTC. This codes for CASSFGVEAGHEQYF.

Many counts were recorded for this clonotype. The V gene is TRBV7-2, the J gene TRBJ2-5, with D perhaps matching TRBD1 (6 bases). V was pared by 0 bases and J by 5 bases, with 13 bases between. Per the germline V gene, CDR1 is SGHTA and CDR2 is FQGNSA. The CDR3 spans 15 residues. The CDR3 DNA follows: TGTGCCAGCAGCTTAGCGGCAGGGGAAGGGGAGACCCAGTACTTC. Translating gives CASSLAAGEGETQYF.

The gene calls are TRBV12-3 or TRBV12-4 and TRBJ1-1, with D possibly matching TRBD1 (6 bases). Trimming stripped 9 bases from V and 3 bases from J, with 20 bases between. This CDR3 has 15 residues. The CDR3 region has the DNA TGTGCCAGTAGAAGACGGGGGGCTGAGGACACTGAAGCTTTCTTT. This gives the protein CASRRRGAEDTEAFF.

This clonotype was counted ten times or more. The chain carries TRBV7-2 and TRBJ2-5, with a tentative D call TRBD2 (6 bases). The V end was cut by 1 base, the J end by 4 bases, with 10 bases between. The CDR3 totals 14 residues. Per germline, CDR1 SGHTA and CDR2 FQGNSA. The CDR3 DNA follows: TGTGCCAGCAGCTTAGTACGGGGGATAGAGACCCAGTACTTC. Translated: CASSLVRGIETQYF. Filled out from reference TRBV7-2 and TRBJ2-5, the complete variable domain reads GAGVSQSPSNKVTEKGKDVELRCDPISGHTALYWYRQSLGQGLEFLIYFQGNSAPDKSGLPSDRFSAERTGGSVSTLTIQRTQQEDSAVYLCASSLVRGIETQYFGPGTRLLVL.

This clonotype was counted many times. The chain joins TRBV5-1 to TRBJ1-2; no reliable D call. V was shortened by 0 bases and J by 6 bases, with 12 bases between the two germline ends. In germline, CDR1 is SGHRS, CDR2 YFSETQ. The CDR3 length is 14 residues. The CDR3 sequence is CASSLVSDFDGYTF. The CDR3 DNA is TGCGCCAGCAGCTTGGTTTCGGACTTCGATGGCTACACCTTC.

The V gene is TRBV7-3, the J gene TRBJ2-5; D assignment may be TRBD1 or TRBD2 (6 bases each). Germline V lookup: CDR1 SGHTA, CDR2 FQGTGA. Trimming took off 0 bases at V and 7 bases at J, with 9 bases between the two ends. The CDR3 sequence is 13 residues long. The CDR3 nucleotides read TGTGCCAGCAGCTTAACCGGAGGGGGGACCCAGTACTTC. This translates into CASSLTGGGTQYF.

This clonotype was seen at least ten times. This rearrangement joins TRBV12-3 or TRBV12-4 to TRBJ1-1, with a weak D call TRBD1 (6 bases). V lost 9 bases to trimming and J lost 1 base, with 15 bases between them. There are 14 residues in the CDR3. The CDR3 DNA reads TGTGCCAGTTCGTGGGCGACAGGGAACACTGAAGCTTTCTTT. It yields the protein CASSWATGNTEAFF.

This clonotype was counted only a few times. The chain carries TRBV28 and TRBJ1-5; 9 positions agree with TRBD1. Germline V lookup: CDR1 MDHEN, CDR2 SYDVKM. This CDR3 region has 14 residues. V was clipped by 2 bases and J by 7 bases; unmatched bases: 3. The CDR3: CASSLGTGRQPQHF. The CDR3 DNA is TGTGCCAGCAGTTTAGGGACAGGGCGGCAGCCCCAGCATTTT.